The present T cell receptor beta chain was sequenced within a study of T-cell reconstitution after alpha-beta-depleted transplantation in children. Findings of the study overall: Certain patients had high TCRbeta diversity at day 60, and it came from recipient T cells and thymic progenitors that survived. A year had passed since transplant, and T-cell counts and diversity by then came mostly from newly produced T cells. Expanded clones from the graft, numbering several hundred, reportedly supplied alpha-beta T cells about two months after transplant.

With respect to this clonotype: The antigen remains unidentified.

V lost 0 bases to trimming and J lost 3 bases, with 9 bases between them. The CDR3 covers 14 residues. CDR1 is LGHNA and CDR2 is YSLEER in the germline V gene. Using unique molecular identifiers, the investigators prepared the TCRbeta library. Each CDR3 protein gets one entry after TCRdb re-called the PCR reads with MiXCR. The sample records about 980,000 distinct CDR3 sequences, about 29% being singletons. The receptor's source is a boy under two years old who had a stem cell transplant for SCID, so the T cells may come from the graft donor. This sequence joins TRBV4-3 and TRBJ2-7; no reliable D call. The sample consisted of PBMCs, mostly from graft donor cells, taken 360 days after TCRalphabeta/CD19-depleted stem cell transplant. Written as DNA, the CDR3 is TGCGCCAGCAGCCAAGATATTGTCCACTACGAGCAGTACTTC. It is translated as CASSQDIVHYEQYF.